Many counts were recorded for the clone carrying this TCR beta chain. Antigen unknown. The V end lost 6 bases, the J end lost 3 bases, and 15 bases lay between the germline ends. The germline CDR1 and CDR2 sequences are MNHEY and SVGAGI. The CDR3 is 15 residues long. The source of the sample is a study of response to subunit inactivated influenza vaccine. Points from the study as a whole: The authors offered the suggestion that each seasonal influenza vaccination recruits few new T cells.

TCRdb reanalysed the RT-PCR reads using MiXCR and keeps one entry per CDR3 protein. The table shows approximately 530,000 distinct CDR3 sequences, with around 13% occurring only once. The clonotype originates from a middle-aged man who received an inactivated influenza vaccine. Sequencing was performed on PBMCs from blood, taken roughly 46 days after vaccination. The chain uses TRBV6-5 and TRBJ1-5; maybe TRBD1 (5 bases). The DNA for the CDR3 is TGTGCCAGCAGCCCTACCCTGGGGCCCAATCAGCCCCAGCATTTT. Translated: CASSPTLGPNQPQHF.